This T cell receptor (beta chain) was captured in a study of T cell responses to AZD1222 COVID-19 vaccine. Comments on this clone: Antigen unknown.

CDR3 length: 17 amino acids. Germline trimming cut 2 bases from V and 2 bases from J; bases unmatched to any gene: 4. Germline assignment: CDR1 GTSNPN and CDR2 SVGIG (reference sequence). Overall study findings and caveats: Targeting of unmutated variant regions was reportedly seen in nearly half of spike-specific TCRs.

Profiling relied on immunoSEQ multiplex PCR, and the TCRdb table lists in-frame clones only, not all of them. The sample has around 160,000 clones; 93% are singletons. Sequencing used peripheral blood, obtained on day 0 of AZD1222 vaccination. The clonotype originates from an adult in good health. The chain carries TRBV30 and TRBJ2-1, with TRBD2 matching over 15 bases. The CDR3 DNA follows: TGTGCCTGGAGTCGGACTAGCGGGAGGGCTGCCTACAATGAGCAGTTCTTC. Its translation: CAWSRTSGRAAYNEQFF.